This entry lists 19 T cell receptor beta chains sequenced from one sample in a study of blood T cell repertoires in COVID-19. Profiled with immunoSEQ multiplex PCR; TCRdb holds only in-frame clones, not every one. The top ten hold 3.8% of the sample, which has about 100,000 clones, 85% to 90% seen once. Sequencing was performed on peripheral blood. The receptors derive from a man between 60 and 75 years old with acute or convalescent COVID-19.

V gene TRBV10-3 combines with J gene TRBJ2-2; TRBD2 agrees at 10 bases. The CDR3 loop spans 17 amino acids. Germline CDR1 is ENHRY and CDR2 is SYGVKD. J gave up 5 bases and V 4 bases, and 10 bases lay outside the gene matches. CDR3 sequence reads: CAISGSSGAGGTGELFF. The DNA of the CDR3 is TGTGCCATCAGTGGTTCCAGTGGAGCGGGAGGGACCGGGGAGCTGTTTTTT.

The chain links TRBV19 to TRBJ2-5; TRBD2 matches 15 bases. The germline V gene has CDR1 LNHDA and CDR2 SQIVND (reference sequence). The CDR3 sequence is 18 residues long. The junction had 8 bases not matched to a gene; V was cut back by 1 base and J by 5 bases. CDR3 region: CASSIGGTSGGPGETQYF. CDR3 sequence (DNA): TGTGCCAGTAGTATAGGTGGGACTAGCGGGGGGCCGGGTGAGACCCAGTACTTC. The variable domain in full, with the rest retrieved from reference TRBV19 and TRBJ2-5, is DGGITQSPKYLFRKEGQNVTLSCEQNLNHDAMYWYRQDPGQGLRLIYYSQIVNDFQKGDIAEGYSVSREKKESFPLTVTSAQKNPTAFYLCASSIGGTSGGPGETQYFGPGTRLLVL.

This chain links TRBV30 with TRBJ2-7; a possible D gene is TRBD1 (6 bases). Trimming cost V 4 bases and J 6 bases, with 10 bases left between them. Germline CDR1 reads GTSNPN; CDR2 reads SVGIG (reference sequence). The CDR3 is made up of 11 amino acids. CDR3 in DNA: TGTGCCTGGACGACAGGTTTCGAGCAGTACTTC. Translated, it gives CAWTTGFEQYF.

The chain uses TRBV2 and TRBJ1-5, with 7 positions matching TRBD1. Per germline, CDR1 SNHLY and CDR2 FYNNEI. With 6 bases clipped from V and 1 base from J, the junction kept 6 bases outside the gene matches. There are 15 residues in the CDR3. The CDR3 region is CASRVTGPSNQPQHF. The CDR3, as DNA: TGTGCCAGCAGAGTGACAGGGCCGAGCAATCAGCCCCAGCATTTT.

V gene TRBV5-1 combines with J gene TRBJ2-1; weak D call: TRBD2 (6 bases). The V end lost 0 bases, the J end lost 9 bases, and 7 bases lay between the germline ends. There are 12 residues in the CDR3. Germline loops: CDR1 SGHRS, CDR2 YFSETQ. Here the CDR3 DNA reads TGCGCCAGCAGCTTGGCCGGGGGTGAGCAGTTCTTC. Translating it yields CASSLAGGEQFF.

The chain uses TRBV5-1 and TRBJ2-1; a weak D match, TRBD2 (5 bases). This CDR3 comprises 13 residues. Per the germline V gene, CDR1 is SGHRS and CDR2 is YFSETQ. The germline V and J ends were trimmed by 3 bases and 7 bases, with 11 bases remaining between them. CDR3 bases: TGCGCCAGCAGCTGGGATCGGGGAAATGAGCAGTTCTTC. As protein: CASSWDRGNEQFF.

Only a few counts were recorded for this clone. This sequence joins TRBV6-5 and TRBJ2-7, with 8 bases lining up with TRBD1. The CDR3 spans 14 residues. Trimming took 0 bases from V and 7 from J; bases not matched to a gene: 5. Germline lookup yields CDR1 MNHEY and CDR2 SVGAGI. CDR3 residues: CASSYSNDRGEQYF. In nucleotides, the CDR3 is TGTGCCAGCAGTTACTCGAACGACAGGGGAGAGCAGTACTTC.

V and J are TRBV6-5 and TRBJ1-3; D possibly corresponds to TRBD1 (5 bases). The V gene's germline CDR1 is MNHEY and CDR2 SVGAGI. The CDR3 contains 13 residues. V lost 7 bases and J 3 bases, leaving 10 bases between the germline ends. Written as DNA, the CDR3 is TGTGCCAGCATGGTGGGGGGTGGAAACACCATATATTTT. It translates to CASMVGGGNTIYF.

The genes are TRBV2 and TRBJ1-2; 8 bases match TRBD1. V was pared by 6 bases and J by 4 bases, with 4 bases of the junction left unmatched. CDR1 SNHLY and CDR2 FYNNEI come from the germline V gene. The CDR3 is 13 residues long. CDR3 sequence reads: CASSQGAFYGYTF. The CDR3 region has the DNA TGTGCCAGCAGCCAGGGGGCTTTCTATGGCTACACCTTC.

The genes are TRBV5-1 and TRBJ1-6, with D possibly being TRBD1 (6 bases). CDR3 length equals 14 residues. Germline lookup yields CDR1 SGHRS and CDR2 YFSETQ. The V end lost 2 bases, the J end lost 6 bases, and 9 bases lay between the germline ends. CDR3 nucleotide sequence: TGCGCCAGCAGCTTACAGGACAGTAATTCACCCCTCCACTTT. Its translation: CASSLQDSNSPLHF.

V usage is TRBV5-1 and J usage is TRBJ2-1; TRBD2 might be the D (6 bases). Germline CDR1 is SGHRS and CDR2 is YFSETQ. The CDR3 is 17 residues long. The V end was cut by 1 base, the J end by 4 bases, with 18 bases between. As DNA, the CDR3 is TGCGCCAGCAGCTTGATCCCGGGACTTGGAATGTACAATGAGCAGTTCTTC. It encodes CASSLIPGLGMYNEQFF.

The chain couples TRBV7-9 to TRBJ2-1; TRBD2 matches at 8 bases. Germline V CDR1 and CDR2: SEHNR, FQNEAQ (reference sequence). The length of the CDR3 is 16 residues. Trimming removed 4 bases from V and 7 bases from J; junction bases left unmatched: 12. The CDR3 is CASSYLFGLAENEQFF. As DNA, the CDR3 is TGTGCCAGCAGCTACCTTTTTGGACTAGCAGAAAATGAGCAGTTCTTC.

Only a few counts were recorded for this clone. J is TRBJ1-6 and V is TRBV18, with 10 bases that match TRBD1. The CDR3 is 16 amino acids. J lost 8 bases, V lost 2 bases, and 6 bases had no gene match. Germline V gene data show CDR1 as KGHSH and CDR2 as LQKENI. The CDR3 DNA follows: TGTGCCAGCTCACCATTCGACAGGGGGCGAGATTCACCCCTCCACTTT. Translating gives CASSPFDRGRDSPLHF.

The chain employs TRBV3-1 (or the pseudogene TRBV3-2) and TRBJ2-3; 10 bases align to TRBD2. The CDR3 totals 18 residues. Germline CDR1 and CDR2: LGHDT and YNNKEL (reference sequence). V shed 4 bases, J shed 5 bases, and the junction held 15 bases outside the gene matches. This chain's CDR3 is CASSPLPLSGRWRDTQYF. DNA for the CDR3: TGTGCCAGCAGCCCGCTTCCCCTTAGCGGGAGGTGGAGAGATACGCAGTATTTT.

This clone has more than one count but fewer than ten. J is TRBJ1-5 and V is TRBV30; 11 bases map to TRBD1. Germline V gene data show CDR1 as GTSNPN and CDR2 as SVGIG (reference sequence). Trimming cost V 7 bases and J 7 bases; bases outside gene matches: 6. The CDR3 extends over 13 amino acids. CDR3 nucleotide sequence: TGTGCCTATAAGGACAGGGGGCCCCAGCCCCAGCATTTT. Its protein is CAYKDRGPQPQHF.

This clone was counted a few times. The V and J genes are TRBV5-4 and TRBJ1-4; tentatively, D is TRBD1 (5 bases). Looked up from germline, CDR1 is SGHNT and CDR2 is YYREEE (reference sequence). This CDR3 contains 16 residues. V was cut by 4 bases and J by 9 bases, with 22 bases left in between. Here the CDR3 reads CASSHQSGTRTKKLFF. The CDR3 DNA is TGTGCCAGCAGCCATCAATCCGGGACCCGGACTAAAAAACTGTTTTTT.

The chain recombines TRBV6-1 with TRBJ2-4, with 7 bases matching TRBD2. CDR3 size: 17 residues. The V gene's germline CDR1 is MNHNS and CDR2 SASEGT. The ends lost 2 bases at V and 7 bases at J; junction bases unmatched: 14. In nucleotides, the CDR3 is TGTGCCAGCAGTGAACTGGCTTCCTCTAGGCGGGAGAACATTCAGTACTTC. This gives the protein CASSELASSRRENIQYF.

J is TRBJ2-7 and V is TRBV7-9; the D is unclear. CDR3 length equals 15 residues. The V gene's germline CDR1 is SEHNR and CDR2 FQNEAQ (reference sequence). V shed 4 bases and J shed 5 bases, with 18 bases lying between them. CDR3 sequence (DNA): TGTGCCAGCAGCTCCTCCCTTGGTACTATGAACGAGCAGTACTTC. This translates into CASSSSLGTMNEQYF.

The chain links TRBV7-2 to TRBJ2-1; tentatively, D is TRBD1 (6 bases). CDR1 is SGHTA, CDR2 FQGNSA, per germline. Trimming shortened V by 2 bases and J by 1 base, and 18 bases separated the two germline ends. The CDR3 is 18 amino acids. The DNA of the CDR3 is TGTGCCAGCAGCTTAAGGAGGCGAATGGGGGCGTCCTACAATGAGCAGTTCTTC. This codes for CASSLRRRMGASYNEQFF.